This T cell receptor (beta chain) was retrieved from a study of OX40 agonist ivuxolimab in advanced cancers. Across the study: At doses from 0.01 to 10 mg/kg, patients were given intravenous ivuxolimab every 2 weeks.

CDR3 length equals 15 residues. CDR1 and CDR2 from the germline V gene are SGDLS and YYNGEE. The V and J ends lost 4 bases and 4 bases, in that order; junction bases with no gene match: 2. Profiling relied on immunoSEQ multiplex PCR, and the TCRdb table lists in-frame clones only, not all of them. The sample includes 30,000 to 35,000 clones, roughly 90% of them seen just once. The sequence came from an adult with an advanced solid tumor such as melanoma, head and neck, liver or kidney cancer. The J gene is TRBJ2-5, the V gene TRBV9; 15 bases fit TRBD2. The specimen comprised CD4+ or CD8+ T cells sorted from blood, sampled in a trial of the OX40 agonist ivuxolimab. The CDR3 region has the DNA TGTGCCAGCAGCTTGGGACTAGCGGGAGGAGAGACCCAGTACTTC. This translates into CASSLGLAGGETQYF.